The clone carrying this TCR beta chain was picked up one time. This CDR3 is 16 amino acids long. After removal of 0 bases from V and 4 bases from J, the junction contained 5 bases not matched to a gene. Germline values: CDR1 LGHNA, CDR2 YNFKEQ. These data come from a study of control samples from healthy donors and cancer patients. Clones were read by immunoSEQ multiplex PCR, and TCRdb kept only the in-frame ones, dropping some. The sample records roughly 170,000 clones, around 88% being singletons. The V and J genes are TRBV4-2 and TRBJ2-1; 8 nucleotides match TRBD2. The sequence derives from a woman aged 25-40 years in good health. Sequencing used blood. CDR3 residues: CASSQEPAGAYNEQFF. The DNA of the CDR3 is TGTGCCAGCAGCCAAGAACCAGCGGGGGCTTACAATGAGCAGTTCTTC.